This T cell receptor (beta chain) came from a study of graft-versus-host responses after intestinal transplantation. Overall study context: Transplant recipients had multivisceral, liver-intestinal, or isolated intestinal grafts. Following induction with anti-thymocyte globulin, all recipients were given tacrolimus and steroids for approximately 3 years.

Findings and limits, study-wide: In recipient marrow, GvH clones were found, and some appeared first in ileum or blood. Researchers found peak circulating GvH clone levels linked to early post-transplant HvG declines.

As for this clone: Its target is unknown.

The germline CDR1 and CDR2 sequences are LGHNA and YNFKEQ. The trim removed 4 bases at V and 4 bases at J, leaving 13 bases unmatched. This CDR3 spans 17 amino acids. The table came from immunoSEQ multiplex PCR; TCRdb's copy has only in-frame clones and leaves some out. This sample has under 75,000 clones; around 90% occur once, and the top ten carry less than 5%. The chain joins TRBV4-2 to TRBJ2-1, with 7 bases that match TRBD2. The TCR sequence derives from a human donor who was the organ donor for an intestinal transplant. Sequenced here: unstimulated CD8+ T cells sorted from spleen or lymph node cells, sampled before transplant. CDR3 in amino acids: CASSPSQRGEPYNEQFF. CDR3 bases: TGTGCCAGCAGCCCTTCCCAGCGGGGAGAACCTTACAATGAGCAGTTCTTC.